Listed below are T cell receptor beta chains from one sample, sequenced in a study of blood T cells in healthy people across ages. TCRdb re-called the 5' RACE reads through MiXCR, storing one row per CDR3 protein. Seen here are about 290,000 distinct CDR3 sequences, 25% to 30% observed once, and the top ten hold around 30%. Sequenced material: blood. All receptors derive from a woman aged 70-85 years in good health. CDR3s include the opening cysteine and the closing phenylalanine or tryptophan. The D gene is left open where the match is weak. Where a row states a size, it is once, few, many or the class of an expanded clone; other rows omit it.

size: many; D: TRBD2; V: TRBV7-6; J: TRBJ2-3; CDR3: CASSFYSSGSDTQYF; DNA: TGTGCCAGCAGCTTTTACTCTAGCGGGAGTGATACGCAGTATTTT
size: few; D: -; V: TRBV29-1; J: TRBJ1-1; CDR3: CSVEGQLGTEAFF; DNA: TGCAGCGTTGAAGGACAGCTGGGGACTGAAGCTTTCTTT
size: -; D: TRBD1; V: TRBV28; J: TRBJ2-3; CDR3: CASSSHAYQGVGTDTQYF; DNA: TGTGCCAGCAGTTCCCACGCATATCAGGGGGTGGGCACAGATACGCAGTATTTT
size: many; D: -; V: TRBV18; J: TRBJ2-7; CDR3: CASSLDGTLYEQYF; DNA: TGTGCCAGCTCACTAGACGGGACACTCTACGAGCAGTACTTC
size: few; D: TRBD1; V: TRBV20-1; J: TRBJ1-4; CDR3: CSASQGAANEKLFF; DNA: TGCAGTGCTTCCCAGGGGGCAGCTAATGAAAAACTGTTTTTT
size: -; D: -; V: TRBV20-1; J: TRBJ2-1; CDR3: CSAGGGLGSYNEQFF; DNA: TGCAGTGCAGGAGGAGGGTTGGGATCCTACAATGAGCAGTTCTTC
size: few; D: -; V: TRBV4-3; J: TRBJ1-3; CDR3: CASSQDTRGGNTIYF; DNA: TGCGCCAGCAGCCAAGATACCAGGGGCGGAAACACCATATATTTT
size: -; D: -; V: TRBV6-5; J: TRBJ2-3; CDR3: CASSYRGASGGDTQYF; DNA: TGTGCCAGCAGTTACCGGGGGGCAAGTGGAGGAGATACGCAGTATTTT
size: -; D: -; V: TRBV6-2/TRBV6-3; J: TRBJ2-5; CDR3: CASSYRTLAADQETQYF; DNA: TGTGCCAGCAGTTACAGGACTCTAGCAGCCGACCAAGAGACCCAGTACTTC
size: -; D: TRBD2; V: TRBV20-1; J: TRBJ2-5; CDR3: CSASSPSGSQETQYF; DNA: TGCAGTGCTAGCTCGCCTAGCGGGTCCCAAGAGACCCAGTACTTC